The following is a T cell receptor beta chain sequence with its context. The antigen it binds to is not known. The record has no base qualities; no much larger clone is one base away. V is shortened by 0 bases, J by 6 bases, and the region joining them spans 12 bases. Via the germline V gene (reference sequence), CDR1 is LNHNV and CDR2 YYDKDF. The CDR3 sequence holds 15 residues, the cysteine and phenylalanine included. Of the read, only the CDR3 DNA is kept; its 45 bases are in frame from base 1. The intended sense of this specimen's treatment or condition label: approximately nine-day PBMC culture with coronavirus spike peptide pools or control peptides (ViraFEST assay). CD4+ T cells from unexposed donors were collected before the COVID-19 pandemic (2011-2018). The ViraFEST assay was used in the study, in which antigen-specific T cells were expanded with peptide pools and expanded clonotypes were subsequently identified by TCR sequencing. Fewer than 2.5 million PBMCs per well were cultured in IMDM with roughly 5% human AB serum and roughly 10 IU/ml IL-2, plus 10 ug/ml peptide pools. Half of the culture medium was replaced with fresh IL-2-containing medium on days 3 and 7. After around 10 days of culture, CD4+ T cells were isolated by negative selection using the EasySep CD4+ T cell isolation kit. As cell numbers permitted, CD4+ T cells from unexposed donors were tested for reactivity to SARS-CoV-2 S and N and to four common cold coronavirus spike pools. PBMCs were separated from whole blood using Ficoll-Paque Plus gradient centrifugation and then either used fresh or cryopreserved at -140C. Each culture condition was generally run in triplicate wells. The leukapheresis product for the unexposed donors was obtained through commercial purchase.

The method behind the library was PCR. TCR sequencing of DNA from cultured CD4+ T cells used the Oncomine TCR Beta short-read assay at the Johns Hopkins FTIC core. Genomic DNA was extracted from the cultured CD4+ T cells with the QIAamp micro DNA kit. The Oncomine TCR Beta libraries from cultured CD4+ T cells were pooled using unique dual indexes and then sequenced on an Illumina iSeq 100. The authors processed their data as follows. Non-productive sequences were removed, and CDR3s not starting with C, not ending with F or W, or shorter than 7 amino acids were discarded. Antigen-specific clonotypes were identified with the MANAFEST web application by comparing peptide-stimulated wells with reference and other culture wells. For a clone to be called positive, the clone needed an FDR below 0.05, an odds ratio above 5, and a productive frequency above 0.1% in at least two of three replicate wells. Cross-reactive clonotypes were defined as significantly expanded in both SARS-CoV-2 spike wells and at least one common cold coronavirus spike condition. Using R version 3.6.1, CDR3 homology was evaluated through Levenshtein distances (stringdist) along with unrooted phylogenetic trees (ape). TCRdb reanalyzed the raw reads on its own, using fastp at Q25 for trimming and MiXCR for clone calling, and kept in-frame beta chains. Every CDR3 protein is listed once, alongside the most common genes and DNA of its rows. None of the V and J calls come from the authors' own analysis; TCRdb made them. This sample is represented by about 5,400 distinct CDR3 sequences; approximately 62% of them were singletons. The leading ten clones occupy around 50% of the sample.

This entry comes from a study of vaccination and CD4 T cells after COVID-19 (dated by TCRdb to the early 2020s). Concerning the study at large: In the convalescent cohort there were six males and four females, among whom were two Hispanic individuals, seven Caucasians, two Asians and one multiracial person. In an earlier paper using these donors, memory CD4+ T cell crossreactivity between SARS-CoV-2 and common cold coronavirus spike proteins was assessed at the TCR clonotype level. Control cultures received a CEFX viral epitope pool as the positive control, an HIV-1 Nef peptide pool as the negative control, or no peptide. Two doses of either the Pfizer-BioNTech BNT162b2 vaccine (n=8) or the Moderna mRNA-1273 vaccine (n=2) were administered to participants. Post-vaccine blood samples were collected a median of about 66 days after the second vaccine dose, ranging from about 13 to 250 days. The cultures were stimulated with overlapping spike peptide pools from SARS-CoV-2 and from the common cold coronaviruses HCoV-NL63, HCoV-OC43 and HCoV-229E. Post-COVID blood samples were collected from convalescent patients a median of around 100 days after diagnosis, with a range of roughly 35 to 161 days. The spike-specific CD4+ TCR repertoire was compared before and after mRNA vaccination in fewer than eleven COVID-19 convalescent patients and several infection-naive healthy vaccine recipients. General conclusions and limits of the study: Nearly all vaccine-specific clones in convalescent patients (304 of 307) were mono-reactive for SARS-CoV-2 spike rather than cross-reactive with common cold coronaviruses. Relatively few convalescent patients were included in the study, and early timepoints after natural infection were not analyzed. The median count of SARS-CoV-2-reactive clonotypes went up from approximately 20 after infection to more than 30 after vaccination, although the change was not significant. Among the post-vaccine SARS-CoV-2-reactive clones in convalescent patients, a median approximately 86% showed up only after vaccination, which suggests vaccine-specific priming.

The TCR originated in a human donor in good health. Recombination joined TRBV15 with TRBJ1-5, with TRBD1 as a weak D call on 5 bases. What was sequenced was CD4+ T cells from blood, cultured in vitro. CDR3 sequence: CATSREGQVGQPQHF. The DNA sequence is as follows: TGTGCCACCAGCAGAGAAGGACAAGTGGGTCAGCCCCAGCATTTT.